The 15 T cell receptor beta chains given below trace back to one sample, sequenced in a study of T cells in Graves' hyperthyroidism and ophthalmopathy. Using RNA transcripts as the source, TCR beta CDR3 regions were amplified. The HTBI primer set was used in a first-round RT-PCR of the TCR CDR3. Using its own MiXCR run on the multiplex PCR reads, TCRdb lists one record per CDR3 protein. The table shows under 700,000 distinct CDR3 sequences, with around 46% occurring only once. Sequencing was carried out using peripheral blood or thyroid tissue (not recorded which). The origin of the receptors is a woman in her late teens or twenties with Graves' hyperthyroidism.

This clonotype has at least ten counts. The chain employs TRBV7-9 and TRBJ1-5; D is perhaps TRBD1 (6 bases). This CDR3 comprises 14 residues. Germline CDR1 and CDR2: SEHNR and FQNEAQ (reference sequence). V lost 4 bases and J lost 4, with 11 bases in between. The CDR3 nucleotides read TGTGCCAGCAGCTGCAGGCAGGGGAATCAGCCCCAGCATTTT. This sequence encodes CASSCRQGNQPQHF.

This chain connects TRBV7-9 to TRBJ2-7; D call uncertain. Germline V CDR1 and CDR2: SEHNR, FQNEAQ (reference sequence). This CDR3 is built from 15 residues. V was trimmed by 3 bases and J by 0 bases, leaving 12 bases between them. CDR3 coding DNA: TGTGCCAGCAGCTTGGCCGGCAGTTACTCCTACGAGCAGTACTTC. Protein: CASSLAGSYSYEQYF. The full variable domain, with the rest looked up from reference TRBV7-9 and TRBJ2-7, is DTGVSQNPRHKITKRGQNVTFRCDPISEHNRLYWYRQTLGQGPEFLTYFQNEAQLEKSRLLSDRFSAERPKGSFSTLEIQRTEQGDSAMYLCASSLAGSYSYEQYFGPGTRLTVT.

The chain links TRBV2 to TRBJ2-7; D unclear. Trimming cost V 11 bases and J 3 bases, with 14 bases left between them. This CDR3 is 12 amino acids long. The V gene's germline CDR1 is SNHLY and CDR2 FYNNEI. CDR3 loop: CAVDNGDYEQYF. CDR3 DNA: TGTGCCGTTGACAATGGGGACTACGAGCAGTACTTC.

The J gene is TRBJ1-4, the V gene TRBV20-1; TRBD1 agrees at 9 bases. This CDR3 is 13 amino acids long. The V gene end was trimmed by 4 bases and the J gene end by 7 bases; junction bases not matched to a gene: 4. Germline V CDR1 and CDR2: DFQATT, SNEGSKA (reference sequence). The DNA for the CDR3 is TGCAGTGCTACGGACAGGGGATCTGAAAAACTGTTTTTT. Translated: CSATDRGSEKLFF.

This clonotype was observed at least ten times. J is TRBJ1-2 and V is TRBV24-1; D is uncertain. Germline CDR1 and CDR2: KGHDR and SFDVKD. CDR3 length: 12 amino acids. V lost 7 bases and J 2 bases, leaving 7 bases between the germline ends. CDR3 region: CATSGTNYGYTF. The CDR3 DNA follows: TGTGCCACCAGCGGAACCAACTATGGCTACACCTTC.

V is TRBV29-1 and J is TRBJ1-1; no clear D. This CDR3 contains 12 residues. The germline V gene has CDR1 SQVTM and CDR2 ANQGSEA. Trimming shortened V by 8 bases and J by 4 bases, and 14 bases separated the two germline ends. Here the CDR3 DNA reads TGCAGCACCAGTTCGGGTGGCACTGAAGCTTTCTTT. Its translation is CSTSSGGTEAFF.

The chain links TRBV19 to TRBJ1-3; no clear D. In germline, CDR1 is LNHDA, CDR2 SQIVND (reference sequence). This CDR3 has 14 amino acids. The germline V and J ends were trimmed by 4 bases and 0 bases, with 7 bases remaining between them. CDR3 loop: CASSTWSSGNTIYF. CDR3 nucleotide sequence: TGTGCCAGTAGTACCTGGAGCTCTGGAAACACCATATATTTT.

A word on this clonotype: The junction shows a germline mismatch at one end, possibly a read error. The genes are TRBV7-7 and TRBJ1-2; the match to TRBD1 covers 7 bases. Germline CDR1 and CDR2: SSHAT and FNYEAQ (reference sequence). There are 14 residues in the CDR3. CDR3 in DNA: TGTGCTAGCAGCTTAGGGGCAGGGGGGCTCGGCTACACCTTC. Its protein product is CASSLGAGGLGYTF.

This clonotype has at least ten counts. The rearrangement uses TRBV2 and TRBJ1-4; maybe TRBD1 (6 bases). Germline loops: CDR1 SNHLY, CDR2 FYNNEI. The CDR3 extends over 13 amino acids. Trimming took 6 bases from V and 6 from J, leaving 11 bases between them. The CDR3 region has the DNA TGTGCCAGCAGGGCCCCAGGGGATGAAAAACTGTTTTTT. Its translation: CASRAPGDEKLFF.

This clonotype was picked up a small number of times. The genes are TRBV7-9 and TRBJ1-1, with TRBD1 identical over 8 bases. Germline V gene data show CDR1 as SEHNR and CDR2 as FQNEAQ (reference sequence). Germline trimming cut 5 bases from V and 5 bases from J; bases unmatched to any gene: 7. CDR3 length: 14 amino acids. The CDR3, as DNA: TGTGCCAGCAGCAGTCGGACAGGGAGGACTGAAGCTTTCTTT. This sequence encodes CASSSRTGRTEAFF.

On this clonotype itself: A much larger clone sits a single nucleotide away, making a read error possible. The chain combines TRBV7-9 with TRBJ2-7; D is possibly TRBD1 (6 bases). From germline, CDR1 is SEHNR and CDR2 FQNEAQ (reference sequence). This CDR3 has 16 amino acids. The CDR3 region has the DNA TGTGCCAGCAGCTTAGCGGTTGGGGGCAGAGACTACGAGCAGTGCTTC. It translates to CASSLAVGGRDYEQCF.

There are many counts of this clonotype. This rearrangement joins TRBV29-1 to TRBJ1-2, with 12 bases aligning to TRBD1. This CDR3 spans 14 amino acids. Germline values: CDR1 SQVTM, CDR2 ANQGSEA. The trim removed 2 bases at V and 7 bases at J, leaving 5 bases unmatched. The CDR3 loop is CSVERDRGLRGYTF. The DNA of the CDR3 is TGCAGCGTTGAACGGGACAGGGGGCTTCGTGGCTACACCTTC.

The rearrangement uses TRBV7-2 and TRBJ2-5; unclear D gene. The J call is uncertain, as TRBJ2-1 better fits the DNA end. CDR1 and CDR2 from the germline V gene are SGHTA and FQGNSA. The CDR3 runs 12 residues. The CDR3 loop reads CASSPVGYEQFF. DNA of the CDR3: TGTGCCAGCAGCCCCGTGGGATATGAGCAGTTCTTC.

V and J are TRBV7-2 and TRBJ1-4; weak D call: TRBD1 (6 bases). Trimming removed 3 bases at V and 8 bases at J, with 13 bases between. From germline, CDR1 is SGHTA and CDR2 FQGNSA. The CDR3 has 14 residues. CDR3: CASSLGGGREKLFF. Written as DNA, the CDR3 is TGTGCCAGCAGCTTGGGAGGGGGGCGAGAAAAACTGTTTTTT.

The chain combines TRBV4-2 with TRBJ1-2, with D possibly matching TRBD1 (6 bases). V lost 3 bases and J lost 1, with 9 bases in between. CDR3 length equals 14 residues. CDR1 is LGHNA, CDR2 YNFKEQ, per germline. The CDR3 reads CASSQFRGNYGYTF. In DNA, the CDR3 is TGTGCCAGCAGCCAGTTCAGGGGTAACTATGGCTACACCTTC.